The clone carrying this T cell receptor (beta chain) was seen a few times. The target antigen is unknown. The V end lost 5 bases, the J end lost 0 bases, and 20 bases lay between the germline ends. CDR1 and CDR2 (germline): SGHTA, FQGNSA. This CDR3 has 18 residues. This sample was taken from a study of beta chain features in type 1 diabetes. Findings and caveats of the study: Type 1 diabetes patients showed a moderate but significant shortening of TCRB CDR3s in all four CD4+ subsets.

Every bit of the isolated RNA underwent reverse transcription, so sequencing read expressed TCRB transcripts. The table came from immunoSEQ multiplex PCR; TCRdb's copy has only in-frame clones and leaves some out. This table has around 350,000 clones, roughly 12% appearing once. The gene calls are TRBV7-2 and TRBJ2-4, with no clear D. Sample: naive CD4+ T cells from blood. This TCR was sampled from a man between 18 and 29 years old in good health. CDR3 loop: CASSQSPPTVVAKNIQYF. The CDR3 region has the DNA TGTGCCAGCAGCCAATCTCCCCCCACTGTTGTAGCCAAAAACATTCAGTACTTC.